This T cell receptor beta chain was sequenced during a study of shared clonotypes between healthy human individuals. Generated by immunoSEQ multiplex PCR, the TCRdb table keeps only in-frame clones and is missing some. Here the sample spans roughly 320,000 clones, roughly 84% being singletons. This CDR3 comprises 15 residues. The trim removed 3 bases at V and 6 bases at J, leaving 6 bases unmatched. Germline V lookup: CDR1 MNHEY, CDR2 SMNVEV (reference sequence). The receptor comes from a man younger than 35 in good health. This chain connects TRBV27 to TRBJ2-3; 10 nucleotides align to TRBD2. Sequenced: memory CD8+ T cells sorted from blood. Documented subset: CD45RO+ cells pooled with CCR7-negative TemRA cells. The CDR3 sequence: CASSFLAGGSDTQYF. The CDR3 nucleotides read TGTGCCAGCAGTTTTTTAGCGGGAGGTTCGGATACGCAGTATTTT.